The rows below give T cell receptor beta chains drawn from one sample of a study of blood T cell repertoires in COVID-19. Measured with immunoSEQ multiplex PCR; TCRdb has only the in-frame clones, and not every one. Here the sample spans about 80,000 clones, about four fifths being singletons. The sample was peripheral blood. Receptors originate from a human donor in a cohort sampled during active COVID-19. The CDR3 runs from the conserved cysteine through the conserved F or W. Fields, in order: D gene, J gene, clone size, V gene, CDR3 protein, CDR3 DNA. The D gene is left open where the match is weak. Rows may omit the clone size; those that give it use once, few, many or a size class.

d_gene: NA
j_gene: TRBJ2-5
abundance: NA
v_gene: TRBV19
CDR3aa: CASSIGVVRGPGETQYF
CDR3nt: TGTGCCAGTAGTATCGGCGTGGTCAGGGGACCGGGAGAGACCCAGTACTTC

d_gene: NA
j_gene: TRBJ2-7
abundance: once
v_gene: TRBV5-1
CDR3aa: CASSSGVWNEQYF
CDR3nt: TGCGCCAGCAGCTCCGGGGTCTGGAACGAGCAGTACTTC

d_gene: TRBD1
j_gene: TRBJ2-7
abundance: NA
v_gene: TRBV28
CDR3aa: CASRSTGAAYEQYF
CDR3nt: TGTGCCAGCAGATCAACAGGGGCTGCCTACGAGCAGTACTTC

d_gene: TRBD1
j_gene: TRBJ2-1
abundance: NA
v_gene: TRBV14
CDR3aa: CASSLRTGRNEQFF
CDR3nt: TGTGCCAGCAGCCTCCGGACAGGGAGGAATGAGCAGTTCTTC

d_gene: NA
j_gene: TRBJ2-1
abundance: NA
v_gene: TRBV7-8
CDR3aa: CASSLTEITYNEQFF
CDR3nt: TGTGCCAGCAGCTTAACGGAGATAACCTACAATGAGCAGTTCTTC

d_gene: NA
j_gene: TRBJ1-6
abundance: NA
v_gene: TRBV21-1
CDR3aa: CASISNSPLHF
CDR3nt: TGTGCCAGCATCTCGAATTCACCCCTCCACTTT

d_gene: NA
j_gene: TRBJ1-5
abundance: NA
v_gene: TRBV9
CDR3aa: CASSVDPFNQPQHF
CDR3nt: TGTGCCAGCAGCGTAGATCCTTTTAATCAGCCCCAGCATTTT

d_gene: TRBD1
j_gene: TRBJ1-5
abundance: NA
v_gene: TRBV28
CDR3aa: CATYIGQGARGNQPQHF
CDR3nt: TGTGCCACTTACATTGGACAGGGGGCAAGGGGCAATCAGCCCCAGCATTTT

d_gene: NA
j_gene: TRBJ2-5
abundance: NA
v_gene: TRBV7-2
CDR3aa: CASSIRTGRVETQYF
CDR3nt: TGTGCCAGCAGCATCCGGACAGGGAGGGTGGAGACCCAGTACTTC

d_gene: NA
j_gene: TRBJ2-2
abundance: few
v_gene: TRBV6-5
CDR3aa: CASSYSTFLATGELFF
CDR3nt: TGTGCCAGCAGTTACTCGACTTTCCTAGCAACCGGGGAGCTGTTTTTT

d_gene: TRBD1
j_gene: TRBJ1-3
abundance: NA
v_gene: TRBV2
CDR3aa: CATQGEAGNTIYF
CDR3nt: TGTGCCACCCAGGGGGAGGCTGGAAACACCATATATTTT

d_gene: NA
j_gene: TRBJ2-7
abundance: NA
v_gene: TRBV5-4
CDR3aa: CASSLAGSAYEQYF
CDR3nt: TGTGCCAGCAGCTTGGCGGGGAGCGCCTACGAGCAGTACTTC

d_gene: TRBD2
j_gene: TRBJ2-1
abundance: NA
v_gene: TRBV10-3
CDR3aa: CAIEPGLAGGQSSYNEQFF
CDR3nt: TGTGCCATCGAGCCGGGACTAGCGGGTGGACAGAGCTCCTACAATGAGCAGTTCTTC

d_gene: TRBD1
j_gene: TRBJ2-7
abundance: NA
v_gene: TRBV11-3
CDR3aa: CASSLGETGSDEQYF
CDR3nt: TGTGCCAGCAGCTTAGGGGAGACAGGGAGCGACGAGCAGTACTTC

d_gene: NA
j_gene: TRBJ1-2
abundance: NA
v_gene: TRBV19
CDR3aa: CASSIGEGSSYGYTF
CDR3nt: TGTGCCAGTAGTATTGGGGAAGGGAGTTCCTATGGCTACACCTTC

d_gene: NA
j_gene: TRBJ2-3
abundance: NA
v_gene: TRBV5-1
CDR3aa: CASSLGGKGPRTDTQYF
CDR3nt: TGCGCCAGCAGCTTAGGGGGTAAGGGACCTCGCACAGATACGCAGTATTTT

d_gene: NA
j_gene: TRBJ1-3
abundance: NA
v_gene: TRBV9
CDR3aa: CASSPRDTTPGNTIYF
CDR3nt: TGTGCCAGCAGCCCGAGGGACACTACACCCGGAAACACCATATATTTT

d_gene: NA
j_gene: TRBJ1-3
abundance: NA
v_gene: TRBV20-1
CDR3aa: CSARVGDTIYF
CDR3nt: TGCAGTGCTAGAGTGGGAGACACCATATATTTT

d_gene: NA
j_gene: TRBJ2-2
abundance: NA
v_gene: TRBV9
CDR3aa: CASSGALGGELFF
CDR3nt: TGTGCCAGCAGCGGAGCCCTCGGGGGGGAGCTGTTTTTT

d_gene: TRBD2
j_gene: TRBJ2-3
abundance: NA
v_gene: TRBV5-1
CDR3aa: CASSSTGTRSTDTQYF
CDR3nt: TGCGCCAGCAGCTCTACCGGGACTAGGAGCACAGATACGCAGTATTTT

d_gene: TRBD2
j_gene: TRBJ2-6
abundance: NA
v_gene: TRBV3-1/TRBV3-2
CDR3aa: CASSPKGGSNSGANVLTF
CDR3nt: TGTGCCAGCAGCCCAAAGGGAGGGTCTAACTCTGGGGCCAACGTCCTGACTTTC

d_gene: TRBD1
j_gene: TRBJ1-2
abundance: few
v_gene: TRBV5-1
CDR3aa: CASNLQGAQEGYTF
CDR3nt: TGCGCCAGCAACTTACAGGGGGCCCAGGAAGGCTACACCTTC

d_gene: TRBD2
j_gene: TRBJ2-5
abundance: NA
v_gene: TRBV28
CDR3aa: CASSLWTSGEVEETQYF
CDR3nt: TGTGCCAGCAGTCTCTGGACTAGCGGGGAAGTGGAAGAGACCCAGTACTTC

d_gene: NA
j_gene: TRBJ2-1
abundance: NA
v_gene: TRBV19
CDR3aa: CASSRGDILNEQFF
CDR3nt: TGTGCCAGCAGCCGGGGGGACATACTAAATGAGCAGTTCTTC

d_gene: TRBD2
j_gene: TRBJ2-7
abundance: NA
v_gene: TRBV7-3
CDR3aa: CASSTNGRDEQYF
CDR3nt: TGTGCCAGCAGCACAAACGGGAGGGACGAGCAGTACTTC

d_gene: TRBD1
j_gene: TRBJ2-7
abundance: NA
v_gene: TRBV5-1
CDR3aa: CASRPGQGEGEQYF
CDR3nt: TGCGCCAGCCGTCCGGGACAGGGTGAAGGCGAGCAGTACTTC

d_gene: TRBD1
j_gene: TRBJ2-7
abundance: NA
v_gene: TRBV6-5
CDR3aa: CASTPAGTGIYEQYF
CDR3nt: TGTGCCAGCACTCCCGCCGGGACAGGGATCTACGAGCAGTACTTC

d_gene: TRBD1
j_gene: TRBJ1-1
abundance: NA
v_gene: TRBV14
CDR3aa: CASSQEGRGTEAFF
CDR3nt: TGTGCCAGCAGCCAAGAAGGCAGGGGGACTGAAGCTTTCTTT

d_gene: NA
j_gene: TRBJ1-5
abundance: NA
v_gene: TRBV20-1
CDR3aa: CSASSDRPKGGNQPQHF
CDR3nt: TGCAGTGCTAGTTCCGACAGGCCTAAGGGGGGCAATCAGCCCCAGCATTTT

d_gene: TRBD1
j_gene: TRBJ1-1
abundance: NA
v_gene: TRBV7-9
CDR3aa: CASSFQQGAKAFF
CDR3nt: TGTGCCAGCAGCTTCCAACAGGGGGCCAAAGCTTTCTTT

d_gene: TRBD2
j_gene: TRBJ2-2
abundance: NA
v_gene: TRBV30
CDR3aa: CAWRTAGGRTGELFF
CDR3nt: TGTGCCTGGAGAACCGCGGGAGGACGTACCGGGGAGCTGTTTTTT

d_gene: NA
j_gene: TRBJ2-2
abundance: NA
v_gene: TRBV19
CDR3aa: CASSIWGRGTGELFF
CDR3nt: TGTGCCAGTAGTATTTGGGGGCGCGGCACCGGGGAGCTGTTTTTT

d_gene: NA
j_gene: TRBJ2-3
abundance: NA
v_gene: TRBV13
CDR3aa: CASSLKPSTDTQYF
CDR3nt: TGTGCCAGCAGCTTAAAGCCCAGCACAGATACGCAGTATTTT

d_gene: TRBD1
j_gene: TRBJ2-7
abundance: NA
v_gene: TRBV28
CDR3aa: CASSSQTGMRNEQYF
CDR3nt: TGTGCCAGCAGTTCCCAGACAGGGATGAGGAACGAGCAGTACTTC

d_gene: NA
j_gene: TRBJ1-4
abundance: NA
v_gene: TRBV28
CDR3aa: CASSLRGGTNEKLFF
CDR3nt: TGTGCCAGCAGTTTACGGGGGGGAACTAATGAAAAACTGTTTTTT

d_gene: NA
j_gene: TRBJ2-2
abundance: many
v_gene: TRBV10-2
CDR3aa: CASSDRDTGELFF
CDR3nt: TGCGCCAGCAGTGACAGGGACACCGGGGAGCTGTTTTTT